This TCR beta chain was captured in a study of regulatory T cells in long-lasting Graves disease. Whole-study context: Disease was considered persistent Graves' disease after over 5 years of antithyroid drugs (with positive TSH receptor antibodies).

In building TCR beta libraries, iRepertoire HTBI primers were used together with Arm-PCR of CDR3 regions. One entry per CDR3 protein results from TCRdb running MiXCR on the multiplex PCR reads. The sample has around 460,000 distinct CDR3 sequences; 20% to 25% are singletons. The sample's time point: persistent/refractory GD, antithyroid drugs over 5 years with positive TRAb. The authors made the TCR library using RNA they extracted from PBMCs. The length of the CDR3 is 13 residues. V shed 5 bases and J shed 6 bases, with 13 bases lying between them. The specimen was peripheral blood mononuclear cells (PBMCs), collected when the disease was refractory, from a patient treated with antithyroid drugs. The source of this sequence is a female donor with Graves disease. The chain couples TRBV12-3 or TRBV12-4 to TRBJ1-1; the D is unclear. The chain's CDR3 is CASSIMSGAEAFF. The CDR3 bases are TGTGCCAGCAGTATAATGAGTGGGGCTGAAGCTTTCTTT.